The clone carrying this T cell receptor beta chain was counted many times. This record comes from a study of human T cells and chemical hapten exposure. TCRdb reprocessed the RACE reads with MiXCR, giving one entry per CDR3 protein. The sample records 70,000 to 95,000 distinct CDR3 sequences, around 9.3% being singletons. Specified time point: healthy volunteer bleed at 6 weeks. Extraction yielded total RNA from whole blood (unfractionated). Germline-derived CDR1 and CDR2 are MNHEY and SVGEGT. Trimming left V 3 bases short and J 9 bases short, with 9 bases between. The CDR3 totals 12 residues. The chain carries TRBV6-2 or TRBV6-3 and TRBJ2-1; the D gene is possibly TRBD2 (6 bases). The sample comprised whole blood. The receptor was derived from a female donor in good health. Some clones in this sample may be carry-over from other donors' samples. This CDR3 is CASSYLRGEQFF. CDR3 DNA sequence: TGTGCCAGCAGTTATTTGCGGGGTGAGCAGTTCTTC.